The present T cell receptor (beta chain) was sequenced within a study of shared clonotypes between healthy human individuals. Study-level findings and limits: Rarefaction exposed incomplete sorted-subset sequencing despite large depth.

In the case of this clone: Its antigen is currently unknown.

The repertoire was sequenced with immunoSEQ multiplex PCR; TCRdb's copy has only in-frame clones and lacks some. Among roughly 330,000 clones listed, about 74% were seen once. V lost 0 bases to trimming and J lost 6 bases; unmatched junction nucleotides: 4. Germline-derived CDR1 and CDR2 are SGDLS and YYNGEE. This CDR3 is built from 15 residues. The chain employs TRBV9 and TRBJ2-1; TRBD2 agrees at 9 bases. The sequence was obtained from a man aged 25-45 years in good health. What was sequenced was memory CD4+ T cells sorted from blood. As for subset: CD45RA-negative fraction. The CDR3 DNA reads as TGTGCCAGCAGCGTAGTACTAGCGGGCGCCAATGAGCAGTTCTTC. Translating gives CASSVVLAGANEQFF.